These 14 T cell receptor beta chains originate from one sample sequenced in a study of blood T cell repertoires in COVID-19. TCRdb keeps only in-frame clones here, not all; method: immunoSEQ multiplex PCR. This sample has about 290,000 clones, with 85% found just once. The sample was peripheral blood. Every receptor here comes from a woman in her forties or fifties with active or convalescent COVID-19.

The rearrangement uses TRBV10-3 and TRBJ1-2, with D perhaps TRBD1 (5 bases). This CDR3 spans 15 amino acids. Trimming pared 7 bases from V and 4 bases from J, leaving 19 bases between. The germline CDR1 and CDR2 sequences are ENHRY and SYGVKD. The CDR3: CAITGQQESLYGYTF. The CDR3 DNA reads TGTGCCATCACAGGGCAACAGGAGAGCCTCTATGGCTACACCTTC.

The chain combines TRBV25-1 with TRBJ2-1; tentative D call: TRBD2 (5 bases). Trimming left V 4 bases short and J 6 bases short, with 10 bases between. CDR1 is MGHDK, CDR2 SYGVNS, per germline. The CDR3 runs 13 residues. The CDR3 sequence: CASSGELVNEQFF. The CDR3 nucleotides read TGTGCCAGCAGTGGAGAACTAGTCAATGAGCAGTTCTTC.

The chain joins TRBV7-2 to TRBJ1-2, with D unclear. This CDR3 contains 14 residues. Germline CDR1 SGHTA, CDR2 FQGNSA. The V end was cut by 5 bases, the J end by 4 bases, with 14 bases between. Here the CDR3 reads CASSRTFSGYGYTF. In DNA form, the CDR3 reads TGTGCCAGCAGCCGTACCTTCTCGGGCTATGGCTACACCTTC.

The chain couples TRBV30 to TRBJ2-1; 7 positions agree with TRBD2. The germline gives CDR1 GTSNPN, CDR2 SVGIG (reference sequence). Germline trimming cut 0 bases from V and 2 bases from J; bases unmatched to any gene: 4. This CDR3 is built from 15 residues. CDR3 sequence: CAWSVGAGPYNEQFF. CDR3 DNA sequence: TGTGCCTGGAGTGTAGGAGCGGGACCCTACAATGAGCAGTTCTTC.

The chain uses TRBV18 and TRBJ2-7, with 10 bases aligning to TRBD2. The ends lost 0 bases at V and 0 bases at J; junction bases unmatched: 5. Germline CDR1 and CDR2: KGHSH and LQKENI. The CDR3 has 17 amino acids. CDR3: CASSPPIAGGTSYEQYF. As DNA, the CDR3 is TGTGCCAGCTCACCACCGATAGCGGGAGGCACCTCCTACGAGCAGTACTTC.

The CDR3 is CASSRDRGSEKLFF. The CDR3 region has the DNA TGCGCCAGCAGCCGTGACAGGGGTAGCGAAAAACTGTTTTTT. The rearrangement joins TRBV4-1 to TRBJ1-4; 8 nucleotides match TRBD1. CDR3 length equals 14 residues. J was trimmed by 8 bases and V by 4 bases; bases with no gene match: 6. Germline values: CDR1 MGHRA, CDR2 YSYEKL.

The rearrangement joins TRBV27 to TRBJ1-1; 11 nucleotides align to TRBD1. The junction had 10 bases not matched to a gene; V was cut back by 2 bases and J by 5 bases. Germline V gene lookup returns CDR1 MNHEY and CDR2 SMNVEV (reference sequence). This CDR3 is 17 amino acids long. The CDR3 reads CASSLRWTGGEGTEAFF. CDR3 DNA sequence: TGTGCCAGCAGTTTAAGGTGGACAGGGGGCGAGGGAACTGAAGCTTTCTTT.

V usage is TRBV5-1 and J usage is TRBJ1-4; maybe TRBD1 (5 bases). The CDR3 runs 15 residues. V was trimmed by 4 bases and J by 0 bases, leaving 10 bases between them. Germline assignment: CDR1 SGHRS and CDR2 YFSETQ. CDR3 loop: CASSLGVATNEKLFF. CDR3 DNA: TGCGCCAGCAGCCTAGGGGTTGCAACTAATGAAAAACTGTTTTTT.

This clone has a handful of counts. The chain links TRBV7-9 to TRBJ2-2; maybe TRBD1 (5 bases). Trimming removed 5 bases from V and 5 bases from J, with 9 bases in between. The CDR3 loop spans 13 amino acids. CDR1 and CDR2 from the germline V gene are SEHNR and FQNEAQ (reference sequence). Here the CDR3 DNA reads TGTGCCAGCAGCCAGGGAAGGACCGGGGAGCTGTTTTTT. Its protein product is CASSQGRTGELFF.

This clone was seen a handful of times. The chain combines TRBV15 with TRBJ2-1; 9 bases match TRBD2. CDR1 and CDR2 (germline): LNHNV, YYDKDF (reference sequence). This CDR3 spans 18 amino acids. J was trimmed by 2 bases and V by 0 bases; bases with no gene match: 8. DNA of the CDR3: TGTGCCACCAGCAGAGATCTACTAGCGGGCCTCACCTACAATGAGCAGTTCTTC. Translated: CATSRDLLAGLTYNEQFF.

The rearrangement joins TRBV5-1 to TRBJ2-1, with TRBD2 identical over 13 bases. The trim removed 4 bases at V and 8 bases at J, leaving 6 bases unmatched. The CDR3 length is 15 residues. CDR1 and CDR2 (germline): SGHRS, YFSETQ. The CDR3 here is CASSETSGRLHEQFF. CDR3 coding DNA: TGCGCCAGCAGCGAGACTAGCGGGAGGTTGCATGAGCAGTTCTTC.

The chain joins TRBV6-1 to TRBJ2-1; no clear D gene. Trimming shortened V by 2 bases and J by 0 bases, and 11 bases separated the two germline ends. This CDR3 has 16 amino acids. The germline gives CDR1 MNHNS, CDR2 SASEGT. CDR3 nucleotide sequence: TGTGCCAGCAGTGAAAGGCGGCTGGTCTCCTACAATGAGCAGTTCTTC. The encoded protein is CASSERRLVSYNEQFF.

CDR3 residues: CASSYPTGQANTEAFF. The CDR3 DNA is TGTGCCAGCAGTTACCCAACGGGACAGGCGAACACTGAAGCTTTCTTT. The chain employs TRBV7-9 and TRBJ1-1; 8 bases are shared with TRBD1. This CDR3 comprises 16 residues. Germline CDR1 reads SEHNR; CDR2 reads FQNEAQ (reference sequence). Trimming removed 6 bases from V and 1 base from J; junction bases left unmatched: 10.

The rearrangement uses TRBV19 and TRBJ2-2; perhaps TRBD1 as D (6 bases). The ends were cut back, 6 bases at V and 0 bases at J, with 14 bases in the middle. The CDR3 has 16 residues. The germline gives CDR1 LNHDA, CDR2 SQIVND (reference sequence). The CDR3 coding sequence is TGTGCCAGTAGGACCTCATCAGGGGCGAACACCGGGGAGCTGTTTTTT. Amino acid sequence: CASRTSSGANTGELFF.